This record concerns one T cell receptor beta chain sequence. The antigen is undetermined. The source of the sample is a study of cytomegalovirus exposure and HLA in healthy donors. With 60 Vbeta and 13 Jbeta primers, the PCR was carried out. The method was immunoSEQ multiplex PCR; TCRdb's version includes in-frame clones alone and lacks a portion of them. This sample yields over 150,000 clones, of which approximately 80% are seen a single time; roughly 7.6% belongs to the top ten. Points from the study as a whole: Most of the TCR beta V segments (in an earlier analysis) were productive either about 87% or about 30% of the time. Association of a missense DCLRE1C variant with TCR beta V- and J-gene trimming was reported in a later analysis.

Germline V lookup: CDR1 MGHRA, CDR2 YSYEKL. V lost 3 bases to trimming and J lost 5 bases, with 10 bases between them. The CDR3 runs to 14 residues. The TCR comes from a woman aged 30 to 39 in good health and CMV-seropositive. What was sequenced was PBMCs. This chain joins TRBV4-1 and TRBJ2-2, with D unclear. CDR3 amino acids: CASSQPEKTGELFF. The DNA of the CDR3 is TGCGCCAGCAGCCAGCCAGAAAAAACCGGGGAGCTGTTTTTT.